This T cell receptor beta chain was found in a study of CD8 T cells in Susac syndrome. Germline-derived CDR1 and CDR2 are MNHNY and SVGAGI (reference sequence). V lost 6 bases, J lost 9 bases, and 8 bases stayed unmatched. The CDR3 is 14 residues long. A quantity of roughly 0.5 to 1 ug RNA underwent reverse transcription using random hexamers. TCRdb fed the immunoSEQ multiplex PCR reads into MiXCR, producing one record per CDR3 protein. The sample comprises around 200,000 distinct CDR3 sequences, around 95% of which are singletons, and 0.098% rests with the top ten. Sequencing was performed on CD4+ T cells from PBMCs. The TCR sequence derives from a human donor with Susac syndrome. The V call is TRBV6-6, the J call TRBJ2-1; 10 positions match TRBD1. The CDR3: CASSPGQGFGEQFF. CDR3 nucleotides: TGTGCCAGCAGCCCGGGACAGGGGTTCGGTGAGCAGTTCTTC.